The source of this TCR beta chain is a study of shared clonotypes between healthy human individuals. Genomic DNA of each subset was evenly split across several immunoSEQ plates. Using approximately 200 ng DNA, around 30,000 T cell genomes, the sorted-subset replicate PCRs were run. Sequencing used immunoSEQ multiplex PCR; TCRdb keeps in-frame clones, though not all of them. The sample lists hundreds of thousands of clones, about 96% occurring once. The CDR3 is made up of 15 amino acids. V was shortened by 0 bases and J by 4 bases, with 11 bases between the two germline ends. Germline lookup yields CDR1 MGHRA and CDR2 YSYEKL. Terminally differentiated effector memory CD45RA+ cells were excluded by CCR7 positive selection of CD45RO-negative cells.

The V and J genes are TRBV4-1 and TRBJ2-3; no firm D call. This TCR was sampled from a woman under 40 in good health. Sequencing used naive CD8+ T cells sorted from blood. The CDR3 nucleotides read TGCGCCAGCAGCCAAGAGAGGAGTTTGCCAGATACGCAGTATTTT. Translating it yields CASSQERSLPDTQYF.